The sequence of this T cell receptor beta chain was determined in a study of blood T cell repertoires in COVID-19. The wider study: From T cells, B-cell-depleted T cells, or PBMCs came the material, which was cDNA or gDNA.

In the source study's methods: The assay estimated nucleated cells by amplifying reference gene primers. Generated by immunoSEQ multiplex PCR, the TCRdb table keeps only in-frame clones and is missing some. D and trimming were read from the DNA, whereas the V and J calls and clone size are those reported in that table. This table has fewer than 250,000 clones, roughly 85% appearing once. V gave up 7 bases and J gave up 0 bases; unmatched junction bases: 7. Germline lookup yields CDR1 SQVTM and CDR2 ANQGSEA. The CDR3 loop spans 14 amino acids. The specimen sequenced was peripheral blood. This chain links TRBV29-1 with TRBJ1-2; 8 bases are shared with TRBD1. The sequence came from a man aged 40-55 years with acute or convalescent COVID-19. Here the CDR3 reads CSAEDREANYGYTF. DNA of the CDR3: TGCAGCGCTGAGGACAGGGAAGCTAACTATGGCTACACCTTC.